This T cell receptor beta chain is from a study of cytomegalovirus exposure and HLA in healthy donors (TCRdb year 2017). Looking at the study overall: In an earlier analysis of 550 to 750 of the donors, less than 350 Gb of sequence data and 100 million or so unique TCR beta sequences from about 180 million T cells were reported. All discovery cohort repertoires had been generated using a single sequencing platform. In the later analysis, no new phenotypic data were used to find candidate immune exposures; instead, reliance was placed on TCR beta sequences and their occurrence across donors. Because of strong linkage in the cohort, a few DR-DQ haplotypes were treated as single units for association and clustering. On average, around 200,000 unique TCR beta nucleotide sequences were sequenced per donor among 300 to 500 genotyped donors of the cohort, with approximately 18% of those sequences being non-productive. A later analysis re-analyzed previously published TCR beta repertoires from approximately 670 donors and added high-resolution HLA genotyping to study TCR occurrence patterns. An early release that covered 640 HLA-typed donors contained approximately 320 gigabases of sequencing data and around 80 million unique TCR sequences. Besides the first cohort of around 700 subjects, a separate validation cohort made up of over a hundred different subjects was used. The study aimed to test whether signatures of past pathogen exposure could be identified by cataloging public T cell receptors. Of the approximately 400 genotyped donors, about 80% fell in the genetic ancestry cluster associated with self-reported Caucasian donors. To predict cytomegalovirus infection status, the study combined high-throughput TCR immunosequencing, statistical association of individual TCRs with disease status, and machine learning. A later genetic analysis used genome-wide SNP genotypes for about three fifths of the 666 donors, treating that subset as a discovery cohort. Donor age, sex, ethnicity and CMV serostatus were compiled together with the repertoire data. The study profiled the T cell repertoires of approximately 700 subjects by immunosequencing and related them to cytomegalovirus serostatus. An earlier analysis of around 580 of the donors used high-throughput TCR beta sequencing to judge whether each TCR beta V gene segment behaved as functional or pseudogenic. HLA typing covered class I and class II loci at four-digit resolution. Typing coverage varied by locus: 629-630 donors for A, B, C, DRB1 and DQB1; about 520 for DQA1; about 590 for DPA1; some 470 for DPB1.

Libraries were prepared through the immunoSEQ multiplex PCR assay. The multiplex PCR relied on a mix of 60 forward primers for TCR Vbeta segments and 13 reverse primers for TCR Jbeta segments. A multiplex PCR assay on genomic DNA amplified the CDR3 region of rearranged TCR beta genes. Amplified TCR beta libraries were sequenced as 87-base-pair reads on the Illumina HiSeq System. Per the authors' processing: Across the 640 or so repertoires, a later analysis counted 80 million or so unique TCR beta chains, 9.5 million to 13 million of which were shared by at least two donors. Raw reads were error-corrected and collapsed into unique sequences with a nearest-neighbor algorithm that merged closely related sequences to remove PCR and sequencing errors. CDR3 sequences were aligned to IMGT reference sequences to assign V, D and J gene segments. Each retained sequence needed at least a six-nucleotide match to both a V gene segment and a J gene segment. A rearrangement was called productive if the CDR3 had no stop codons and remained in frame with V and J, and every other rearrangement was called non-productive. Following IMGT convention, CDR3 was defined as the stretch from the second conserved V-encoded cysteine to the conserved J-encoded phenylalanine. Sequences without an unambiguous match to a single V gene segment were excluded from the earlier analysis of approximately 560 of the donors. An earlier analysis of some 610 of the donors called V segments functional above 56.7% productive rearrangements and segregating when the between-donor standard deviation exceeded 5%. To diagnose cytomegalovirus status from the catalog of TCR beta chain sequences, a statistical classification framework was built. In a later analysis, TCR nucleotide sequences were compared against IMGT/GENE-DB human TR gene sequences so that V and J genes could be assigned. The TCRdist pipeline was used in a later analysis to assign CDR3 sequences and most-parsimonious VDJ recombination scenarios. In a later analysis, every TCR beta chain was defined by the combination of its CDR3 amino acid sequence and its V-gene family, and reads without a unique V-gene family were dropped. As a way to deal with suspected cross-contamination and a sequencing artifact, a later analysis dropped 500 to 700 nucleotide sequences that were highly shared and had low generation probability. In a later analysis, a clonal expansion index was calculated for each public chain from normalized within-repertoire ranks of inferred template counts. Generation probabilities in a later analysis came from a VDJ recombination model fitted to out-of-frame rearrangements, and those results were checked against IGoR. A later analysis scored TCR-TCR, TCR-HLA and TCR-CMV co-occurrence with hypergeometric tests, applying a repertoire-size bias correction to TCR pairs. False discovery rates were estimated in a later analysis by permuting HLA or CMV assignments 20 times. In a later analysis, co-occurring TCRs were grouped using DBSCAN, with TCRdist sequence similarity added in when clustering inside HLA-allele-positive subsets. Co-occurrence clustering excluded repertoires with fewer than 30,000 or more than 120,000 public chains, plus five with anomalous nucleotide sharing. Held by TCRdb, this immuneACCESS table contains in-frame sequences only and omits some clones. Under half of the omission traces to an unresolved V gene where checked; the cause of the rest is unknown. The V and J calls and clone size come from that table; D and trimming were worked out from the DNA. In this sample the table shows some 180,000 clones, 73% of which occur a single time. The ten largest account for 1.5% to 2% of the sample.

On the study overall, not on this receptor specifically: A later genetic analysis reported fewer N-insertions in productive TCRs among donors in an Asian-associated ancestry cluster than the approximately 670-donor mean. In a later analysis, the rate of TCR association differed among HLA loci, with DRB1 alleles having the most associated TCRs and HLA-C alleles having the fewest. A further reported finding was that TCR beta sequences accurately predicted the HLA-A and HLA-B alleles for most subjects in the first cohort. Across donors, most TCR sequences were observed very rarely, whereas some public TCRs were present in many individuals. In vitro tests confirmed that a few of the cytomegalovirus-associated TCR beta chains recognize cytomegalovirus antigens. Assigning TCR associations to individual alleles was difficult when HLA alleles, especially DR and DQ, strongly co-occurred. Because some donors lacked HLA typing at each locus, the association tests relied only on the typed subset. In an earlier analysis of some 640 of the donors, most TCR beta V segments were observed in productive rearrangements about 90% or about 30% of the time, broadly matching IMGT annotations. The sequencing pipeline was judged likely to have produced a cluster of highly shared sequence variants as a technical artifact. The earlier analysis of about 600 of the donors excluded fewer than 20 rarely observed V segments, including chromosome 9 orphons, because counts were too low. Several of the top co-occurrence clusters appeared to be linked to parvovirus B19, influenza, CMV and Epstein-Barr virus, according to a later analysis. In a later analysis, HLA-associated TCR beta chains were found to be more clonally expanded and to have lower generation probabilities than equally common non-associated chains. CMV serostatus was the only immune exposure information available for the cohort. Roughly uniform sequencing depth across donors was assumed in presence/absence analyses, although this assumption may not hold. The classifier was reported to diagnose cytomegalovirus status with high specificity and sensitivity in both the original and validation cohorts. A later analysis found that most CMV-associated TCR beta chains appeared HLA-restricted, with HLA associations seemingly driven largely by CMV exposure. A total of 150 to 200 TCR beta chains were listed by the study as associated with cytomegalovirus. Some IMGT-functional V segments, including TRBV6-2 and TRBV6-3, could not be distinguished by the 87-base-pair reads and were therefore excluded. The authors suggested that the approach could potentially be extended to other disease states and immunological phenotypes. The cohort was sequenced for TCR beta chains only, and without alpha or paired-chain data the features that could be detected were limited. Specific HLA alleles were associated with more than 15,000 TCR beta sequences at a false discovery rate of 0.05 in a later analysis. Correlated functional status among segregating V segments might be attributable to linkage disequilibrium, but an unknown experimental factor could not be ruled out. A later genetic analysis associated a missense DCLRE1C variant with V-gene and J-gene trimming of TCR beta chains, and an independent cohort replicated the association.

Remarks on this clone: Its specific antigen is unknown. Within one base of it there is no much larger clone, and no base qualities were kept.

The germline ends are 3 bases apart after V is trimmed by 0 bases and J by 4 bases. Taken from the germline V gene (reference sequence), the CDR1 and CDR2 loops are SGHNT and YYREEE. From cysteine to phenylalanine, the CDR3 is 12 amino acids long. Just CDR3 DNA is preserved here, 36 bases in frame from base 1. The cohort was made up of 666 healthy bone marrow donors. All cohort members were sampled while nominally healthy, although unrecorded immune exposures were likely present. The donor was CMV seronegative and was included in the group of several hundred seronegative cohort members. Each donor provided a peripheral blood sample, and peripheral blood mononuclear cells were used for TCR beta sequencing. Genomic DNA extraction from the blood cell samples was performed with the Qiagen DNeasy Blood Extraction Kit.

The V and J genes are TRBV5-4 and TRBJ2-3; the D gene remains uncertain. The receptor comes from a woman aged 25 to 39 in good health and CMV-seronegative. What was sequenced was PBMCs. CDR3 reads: CASSLAADTQYF. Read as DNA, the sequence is TGTGCCAGCAGCTTGGCAGCAGATACGCAGTATTTT.